The 8 T cell receptor beta chains given below trace back to one sample, sequenced in a study of CD8 T cells in Susac syndrome. Reverse transcription of roughly 0.5 to 1 ug RNA used random hexamers. TCRdb called the immunoSEQ multiplex PCR reads again in MiXCR, with one record for every CDR3 protein. The data contain about 180,000 distinct CDR3 sequences, approximately 93% of them singletons. The sample taken for sequencing was CD4+ T cells from PBMCs. The source of these receptors is a human donor with multiple sclerosis.

V is TRBV11-3 and J is TRBJ2-7; 12 bases align to TRBD1. V lost 1 base and J lost 0; bases outside the gene matches: 13. CDR1 is SGHNT, CDR2 YENEEA, per germline. This CDR3 comprises 20 residues. The CDR3 DNA sequence: TGTGCCAGCAGCTTAGGATGGGACGGGACAGGGGGCGAGAACTCCTACGAGCAGTACTTC. This sequence encodes CASSLGWDGTGGENSYEQYF. Together with reference TRBV11-3 and TRBJ2-7, the CDR3 gives the full variable domain: EAGVVQSPRYKIIEKKQPVAFWCNPISGHNTLYWYLQNLGQGPELLIRYENEEAVDDSQLPKDRFSAERLKGVDSTLKIQPAELGDSAVYLCASSLGWDGTGGENSYEQYFGPGTRLTVT.

The chain has TRBV29-1 and TRBJ2-5; TRBD1 or TRBD2 may be the D gene (6 bases each). The germline gives CDR1 SQVTM, CDR2 ANQGSEA. The V and J ends lost 2 bases and 2 bases respectively, with 9 bases between them. The CDR3 loop spans 13 amino acids. The CDR3 nucleotides read TGCAGCGTTGAACCGGGGGCACAAGAGACCCAGTACTTC. It specifies CSVEPGAQETQYF.

V is TRBV12-3 or TRBV12-4 and J is TRBJ2-5, with unresolved D. Trimming removed 2 bases at V and 9 bases at J, with 13 bases between. The length of the CDR3 is 13 residues. The CDR3 here is CASSLNSKTAQYF. The CDR3 DNA reads TGTGCCAGCAGTTTAAATTCCAAAACGGCCCAGTACTTC.

The chain couples TRBV9 to TRBJ1-1; no clear D gene. The length of the CDR3 is 13 residues. Deletions cut 0 bases from V and 7 bases from J, with 10 bases between. Germline values: CDR1 SGDLS, CDR2 YYNGEE. The CDR3 region has the DNA TGTGCCAGCAGCGTAGGAGGGTGGGGTGAAGCTTTCTTT. This translates into CASSVGGWGEAFF.

This chain links TRBV7-2 with TRBJ1-1; D is undetermined. The CDR3 length is 13 residues. Germline V gene data show CDR1 as SGHTA and CDR2 as FQGNSA. V lost 0 bases to trimming and J lost 3 bases, with 5 bases between them. For the CDR3, the DNA is TGTGCCAGCAGCTTAGCGGGAGACACTGAAGCTTTCTTT. This gives the protein CASSLAGDTEAFF.

The chain joins TRBV4-3 to TRBJ2-3, with 14 positions matching TRBD2. Germline CDR1 and CDR2: LGHNA and YSLEER. This CDR3 region has 18 residues. With 0 bases clipped from V and 3 bases from J, the junction kept 5 bases outside the gene matches. CDR3 loop: CASSQDVTSGRATDTQYF. The CDR3 bases are TGCGCCAGCAGCCAAGATGTGACTAGCGGGAGGGCAACAGATACGCAGTATTTT.

The CDR3, as DNA: TGTGCCAGCAGCTCCGGGGCAGATACGCAGTATTTT. Translated: CASSSGADTQYF. The rearrangement joins TRBV11-2 to TRBJ2-3, with D possibly matching TRBD2 (5 bases). With 4 bases removed from V and 4 bases from J, the gap between germline ends came to 6 bases. The CDR3 spans 12 residues. Germline V gene data show CDR1 as SGHAT and CDR2 as FQNNGV.

The rearrangement uses TRBV19 and TRBJ2-7; D call uncertain. Germline V gene sequence: CDR1 LNHDA, CDR2 SQIVND (reference sequence). CDR3 length: 13 amino acids. V gave up 2 bases and J gave up 7 bases, with 12 bases separating them. CDR3 in DNA: TGTGCCAGTAGTATAACATCTCTGAGAGAGCAGTACTTC. Protein sequence: CASSITSLREQYF.